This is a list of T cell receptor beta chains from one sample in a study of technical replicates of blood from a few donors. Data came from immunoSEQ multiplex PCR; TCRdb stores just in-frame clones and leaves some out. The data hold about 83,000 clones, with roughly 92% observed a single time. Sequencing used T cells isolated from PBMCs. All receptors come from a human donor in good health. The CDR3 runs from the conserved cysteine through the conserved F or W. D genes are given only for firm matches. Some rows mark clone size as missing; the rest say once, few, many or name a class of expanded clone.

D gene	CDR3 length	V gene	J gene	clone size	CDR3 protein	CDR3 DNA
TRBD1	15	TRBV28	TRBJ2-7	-	CASSPLDRGAREQYF	TGTGCCAGCAGTCCCCTCGACAGGGGCGCACGCGAGCAGTACTTC
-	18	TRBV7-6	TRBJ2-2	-	CASSLGWAGTQNTGELFF	TGTGCCAGCAGCTTAGGATGGGCCGGGACTCAGAACACCGGGGAGCTGTTTTTT
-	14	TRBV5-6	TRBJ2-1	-	CASSVRHLRNEQFF	TGTGCCAGCAGCGTGAGACACCTTAGGAATGAGCAGTTCTTC
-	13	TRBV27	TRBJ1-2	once	CASSSIVNYGYTF	TGTGCCAGCAGTTCTATCGTGAACTATGGCTACACCTTC
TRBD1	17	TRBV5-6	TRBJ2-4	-	CASSLARTGGDGNIQYF	TGTGCCAGCAGCTTGGCTAGGACAGGGGGAGATGGAAACATTCAGTACTTC
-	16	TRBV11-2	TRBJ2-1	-	CASSLEGQKTYNEQFF	TGTGCCAGCAGTCTAGAGGGCCAGAAGACCTACAATGAGCAGTTCTTC
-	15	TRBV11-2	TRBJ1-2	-	CASSLAGTTNYGYTF	TGTGCCAGCAGCTTAGCAGGGACAACCAACTATGGCTACACCTTC
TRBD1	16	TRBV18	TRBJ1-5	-	CASSPGTGAPGQPQHF	TGTGCCAGCTCACCAGGTACAGGGGCACCAGGGCAGCCCCAGCATTTT
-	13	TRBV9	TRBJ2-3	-	CASTRTAGDTQYF	TGTGCCAGCACCCGGACTGCCGGAGATACGCAGTATTTT
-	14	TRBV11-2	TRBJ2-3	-	CASSLTSSTDTQYF	TGTGCCAGCAGCCTGACTAGTAGCACAGATACGCAGTATTTT
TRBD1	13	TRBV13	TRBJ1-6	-	CASSLDRGSPLHF	TGTGCCAGCAGCTTAGACAGGGGTTCACCCCTCCACTTT
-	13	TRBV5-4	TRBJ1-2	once	CASSFDRSYGYTF	TGTGCCAGCAGTTTCGACAGGTCTTATGGCTACACCTTC
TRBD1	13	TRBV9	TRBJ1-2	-	CASSVGQGYGYTF	TGTGCCAGCAGCGTCGGACAGGGCTATGGCTACACCTTC
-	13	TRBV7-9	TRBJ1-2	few	CASSLGQSYGYTF	TGTGCCAGCAGCCTGGGGCAGAGTTACGGCTACACCTTC
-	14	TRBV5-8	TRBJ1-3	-	CASSLARGENTIYF	TGTGCCAGCAGCTTGGCCAGGGGAGAGAACACCATATATTTT
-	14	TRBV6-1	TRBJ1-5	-	CASSEQGPGQPQHF	TGTGCCAGCAGTGAACAGGGGCCGGGTCAGCCCCAGCATTTT
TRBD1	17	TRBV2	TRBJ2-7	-	CASSEMLGSDRRYEQYF	TGTGCCAGCAGTGAAATGCTCGGTTCGGACAGGCGATACGAGCAGTACTTC
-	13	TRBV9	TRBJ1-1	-	CASSVADRDKPVF	TGTGCCAGCAGCGTAGCGGATAGGGACAAGCCGGTCTTT
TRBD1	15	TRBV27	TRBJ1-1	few	CASSFGQGRHTEAFF	TGTGCCAGCAGTTTTGGACAGGGTAGACACACTGAAGCTTTCTTT
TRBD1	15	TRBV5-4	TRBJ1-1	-	CASSGEGAAGTEAFF	TGTGCCAGCAGCGGCGAGGGGGCAGCGGGCACTGAAGCTTTCTTT
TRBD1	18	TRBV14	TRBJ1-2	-	CASSQGFMAWTGSYGYTF	TGTGCCAGCAGCCAAGGTTTTATGGCTTGGACAGGCTCCTATGGCTACACCTTC
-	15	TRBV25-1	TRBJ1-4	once	CASSDSRLVNEKLFF	TGTGCCAGCAGCGACTCGCGGTTAGTAAATGAAAAACTGTTTTTT
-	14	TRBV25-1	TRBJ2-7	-	CASRPTGKVNEQYF	TGTGCCAGCAGGCCAACGGGAAAGGTAAACGAGCAGTACTTC
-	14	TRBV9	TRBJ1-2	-	CASSVTGTRDGYTF	TGTGCCAGCAGCGTAACCGGGACAAGGGATGGCTACACCTTC
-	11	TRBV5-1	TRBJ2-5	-	CASSQQETQYF	TGCGCCAGCAGCCAACAAGAGACCCAGTACTTC
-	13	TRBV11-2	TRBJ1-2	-	CASSQQAPYGYTF	TGTGCCAGCAGCCAACAGGCTCCCTATGGCTACACCTTC
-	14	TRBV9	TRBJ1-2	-	CASSRGGASIGYTF	TGTGCCAGCAGCCGAGGGGGGGCGTCGATAGGCTACACCTTC
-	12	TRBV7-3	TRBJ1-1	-	CASSLFGGEAFF	TGTGCCAGCAGCTTATTTGGCGGTGAAGCTTTCTTT
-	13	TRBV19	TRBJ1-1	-	CASSIGRGTEAFF	TGTGCCAGTAGTATCGGGAGGGGAACTGAAGCTTTCTTT
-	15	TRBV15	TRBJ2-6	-	CATSRDHSGANVLTF	TGTGCCACCAGCAGAGATCACTCTGGGGCCAACGTCCTGACTTTC
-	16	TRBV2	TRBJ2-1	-	CASSHGQSYTYNEQFF	TGTGCCAGCAGTCATGGACAGTCTTATACCTACAATGAGCAGTTCTTC
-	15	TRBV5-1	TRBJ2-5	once	CASSLGTPGGETQYF	TGCGCCAGCAGCTTAGGCACCCCAGGTGGGGAGACCCAGTACTTC
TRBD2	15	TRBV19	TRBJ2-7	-	CASRAGPYSSYEQYF	TGTGCCAGTAGAGCGGGACCTTATTCGTCCTACGAGCAGTACTTC
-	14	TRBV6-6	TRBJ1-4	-	CASSQRTRDEKLFF	TGTGCCAGCTCCCAGCGGACTAGGGATGAAAAACTGTTTTTT
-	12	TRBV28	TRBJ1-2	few	CASSQGKSGYTF	TGTGCCAGCAGCCAGGGAAAGAGTGGCTACACCTTC
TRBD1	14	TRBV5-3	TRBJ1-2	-	CARSTDRYNYGYTF	TGTGCCAGAAGCACGGACAGGTATAACTATGGCTACACCTTC
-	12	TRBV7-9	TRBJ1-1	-	CASSLSDTEAFF	TGTGCCAGCAGCTTGTCAGACACTGAAGCTTTCTTT